This is a list of T cell receptor beta chains from one sample in a study of shared clonotypes between healthy human individuals. Profiled with immunoSEQ multiplex PCR; TCRdb holds only in-frame clones, not every one. The data show some 2.1 million clones, about 95% seen once. Sequencing used naive CD8+ T cells sorted from blood. The receptors originated from a man between 18 and 35 years old in good health. CDR3s include the opening cysteine and the closing phenylalanine or tryptophan. The D gene is left open where the match is weak.

-	TRBJ2-1	TRBV5-1	TGCGCCAGCAGCCAGGGAGACCAACGCTACAATGAGCAGTTCTTC	CASSQGDQRYNEQFF
TRBD1	TRBJ2-1	TRBV28	TGTGCCAGCAGTCGGACAGGGGGCGATTATGAGCAGTTCTTC	CASSRTGGDYEQFF
TRBD1	TRBJ1-2	TRBV4-1	TGCGCCAGCAGCCAAGTCGGGACAGGGGGTGAGGGCTACACCTTC	CASSQVGTGGEGYTF
-	TRBJ2-1	TRBV27	TGTGCCAGCAGGACTTTCACCAACAATGAGCAGTTCTTC	CASRTFTNNEQFF
-	TRBJ2-1	TRBV4-1	TGCGCCAGCGCCCAGGACAGCTCCTACAATGAGCAGTTCTTC	CASAQDSSYNEQFF
TRBD1	TRBJ2-7	TRBV10-3	TGTGCCACCCAAAACGAGTTGGGACAGGGGTACGAGCAGTACTTC	CATQNELGQGYEQYF
TRBD1	TRBJ2-1	TRBV5-1	TGCGCCAGCAGCTTAAACAGGGGCTCCTACAATGAGCAGTTCTTC	CASSLNRGSYNEQFF
-	TRBJ2-3	TRBV7-9	TGTGCCAGCAGCGTCTCGCCTTGGGATACGCAGTATTTT	CASSVSPWDTQYF
-	TRBJ2-2	TRBV10-3	TGTGCCATTCACCTTGAGACCGGGGAGCTGTTTTTT	CAIHLETGELFF
-	TRBJ2-3	TRBV6-5	TGTGCCAGCAAGTCATGGGAACTGAGCGCAGATACGCAGTATTTT	CASKSWELSADTQYF
-	TRBJ2-1	TRBV5-4	TGTGCCAGCAGCTCCGAGAAGGGGATGGTCAGGGATGAGCAGTTCTTC	CASSSEKGMVRDEQFF
-	TRBJ2-1	TRBV5-1	TGCGCCAGCAGCTTGGGGACAGGACTAGTCAACAATGAGCAGTTCTTC	CASSLGTGLVNNEQFF
-	TRBJ2-1	TRBV11-2	TGTGCCAGTAGTCTGGGGTATGAGCAGTTCTTC	CASSLGYEQFF
-	TRBJ1-1	TRBV9	TGTGCCAGCAGCCGGGGGACTGGAAAAGCTTTCTTT	CASSRGTGKAFF
-	TRBJ2-1	TRBV20-1	TGCAGTGCTAGGCTAGTGAATGAGCAGTTCTTC	CSARLVNEQFF
TRBD1	TRBJ2-2	TRBV30	TGTGCCTGGCACCCGGGACAGGGGGCCGGGGAGCTGTTTTTT	CAWHPGQGAGELFF
TRBD1	TRBJ1-1	TRBV27	TGTGCCAGCAGTGTATTAACAGGGGAACCCACTGAAGCTTTCTTT	CASSVLTGEPTEAFF
-	TRBJ2-7	TRBV6-5	TGTGCCAGCAGTTACCCGGGCCCCGAGCAGTACTTC	CASSYPGPEQYF